This T cell receptor beta chain is drawn from a study of blood T cell repertoires in COVID-19. Study as a whole: Samples taken during acute and convalescent COVID-19 were collected in the United States, Italy and Spain. Sources were T cells, B-cell-depleted T cells, or PBMCs; the material itself was cDNA or gDNA.

The V gene end was trimmed by 4 bases and the J gene end by 8 bases; junction bases not matched to a gene: 8. CDR3 length equals 15 residues. Germline V lookup: CDR1 MGHDK, CDR2 SYGVNS. Per the original data handling: How many nucleated cells were present was estimated from reference gene primer amplification. Data came from immunoSEQ multiplex PCR; TCRdb stores just in-frame clones and leaves some out. V and J calls plus clone size are reproduced from that table; the DNA served to infer D and trimming. There are fewer than 200,000 clones in the sample; approximately 79% occur only once, and 2.5% to 3.5% lies in the top ten.

Sequencing was carried out using peripheral blood. The J gene is TRBJ2-4, the V gene TRBV25-1; TRBD1 matches at 10 bases. The sequence came from a woman older than 75 with acute or convalescent COVID-19. The CDR3: CASSAPGQGWDIQYF. The CDR3 nucleotides read TGTGCCAGCAGTGCCCCGGGACAGGGGTGGGACATTCAGTACTTC.